A single sample is the source of the 2 T cell receptor beta chains below, sequenced in a study of T cells after yellow fever vaccination. TCRdb ran MiXCR on the 5' RACE reads and lists one entry per CDR3 protein. This repertoire shows a few hundred thousand distinct CDR3 sequences, 3% to 4.5% found once; its top ten account for about 25%. This specimen was PBMCs, taken on the day of the yellow fever booster vaccination. These receptors all stem from a man in his late teens or twenties who received the YFV17D yellow fever vaccine.

This clonotype showed up just a few times. CDR3 sequence: CAIGPGLAGGPTDTQYF. CDR3 nucleotide sequence: TGTGCCATCGGCCCCGGACTAGCGGGGGGTCCCACAGATACGCAGTATTTT. The rearrangement uses TRBV10-3 and TRBJ2-3; 14 bases agree with TRBD2. The CDR3 is 17 amino acids. Unmatched junction bases numbered 9, after V lost 8 bases and J lost 2 bases. The germline gives CDR1 ENHRY, CDR2 SYGVKD.

This clonotype showed up many times. CDR3 nucleotide sequence: TGCAGTGCTCCCACGGGAACCACACCCCGGCAGTTCTTC. This encodes CSAPTGTTPRQFF. The V and J genes are TRBV20-1 and TRBJ2-1; TRBD2 might be the D (5 bases). Germline CDR1 reads DFQATT; CDR2 reads SNEGSKA (reference sequence). The CDR3 consists of 13 residues. The V gene lost 5 bases and the J gene lost 12 bases, with 20 bases spanning the gap.